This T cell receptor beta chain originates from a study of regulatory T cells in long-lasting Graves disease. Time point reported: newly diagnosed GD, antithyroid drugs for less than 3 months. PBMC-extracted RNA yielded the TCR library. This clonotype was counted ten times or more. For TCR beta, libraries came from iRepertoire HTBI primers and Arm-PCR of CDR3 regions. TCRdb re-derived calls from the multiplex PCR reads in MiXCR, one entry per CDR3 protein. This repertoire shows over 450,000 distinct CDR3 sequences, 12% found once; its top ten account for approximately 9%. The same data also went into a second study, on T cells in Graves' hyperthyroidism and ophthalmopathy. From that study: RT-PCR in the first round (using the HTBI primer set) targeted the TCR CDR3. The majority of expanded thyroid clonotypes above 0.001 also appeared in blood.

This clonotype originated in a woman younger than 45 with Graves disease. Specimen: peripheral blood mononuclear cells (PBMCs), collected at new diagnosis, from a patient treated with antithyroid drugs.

The CDR3 coding sequence is TGTGCCAGCAGTGCACGACAGGGTATCTCCTACGAGCAGTACTTC. It translates to CASSARQGISYEQYF. The rearrangement links TRBV2 to TRBJ2-7, with 7 positions matching TRBD1. The CDR3 is 15 residues long. Germline loops: CDR1 SNHLY, CDR2 FYNNEI. V shed 4 bases and J 0 bases; nucleotides not matched to a gene: 6. The whole variable domain, remainder taken from reference TRBV2 and TRBJ2-7, is EPEVTQTPSHQVTQMGQEVILRCVPISNHLYFYWYRQILGQKVEFLVSFYNNEISEKSEIFDDQFSVERPDGSNFTLKIRSTKLEDSAMYFCASSARQGISYEQYFGPGTRLTVT.